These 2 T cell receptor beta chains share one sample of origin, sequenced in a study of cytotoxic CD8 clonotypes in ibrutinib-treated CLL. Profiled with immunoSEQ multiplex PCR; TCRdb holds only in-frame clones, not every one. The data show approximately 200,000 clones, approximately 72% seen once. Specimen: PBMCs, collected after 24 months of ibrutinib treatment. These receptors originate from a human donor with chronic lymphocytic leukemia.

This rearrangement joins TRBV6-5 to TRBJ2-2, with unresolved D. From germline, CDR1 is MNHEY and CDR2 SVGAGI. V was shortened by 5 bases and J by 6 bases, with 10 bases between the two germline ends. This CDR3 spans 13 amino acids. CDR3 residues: CASSQQWAGELFF. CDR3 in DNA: TGTGCCAGCAGTCAGCAATGGGCCGGGGAGCTGTTTTTT.

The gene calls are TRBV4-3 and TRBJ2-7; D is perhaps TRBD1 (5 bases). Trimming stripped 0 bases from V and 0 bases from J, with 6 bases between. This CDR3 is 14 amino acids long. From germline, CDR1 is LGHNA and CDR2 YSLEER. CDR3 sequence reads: CASSQEGASYEQYF. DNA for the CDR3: TGCGCCAGCAGCCAAGAAGGGGCCTCCTACGAGCAGTACTTC.